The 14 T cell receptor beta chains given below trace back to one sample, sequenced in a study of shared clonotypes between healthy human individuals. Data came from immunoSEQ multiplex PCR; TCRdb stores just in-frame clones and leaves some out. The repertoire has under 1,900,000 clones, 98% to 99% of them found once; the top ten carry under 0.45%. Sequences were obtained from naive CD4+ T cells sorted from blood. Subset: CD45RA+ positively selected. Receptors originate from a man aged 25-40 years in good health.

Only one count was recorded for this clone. The CDR3 DNA is TGCAGCGTTGAAGGAATTGTAAGGAGACAAGAGACCCAGTACTTC. It is translated as CSVEGIVRRQETQYF. V usage is TRBV29-1 and J usage is TRBJ2-5; D unclear. CDR3 length: 15 residues. Trimming stripped 1 base from V and 2 bases from J, with 14 bases between. Germline loops: CDR1 SQVTM, CDR2 ANQGSEA. The variable domain in full, with the rest retrieved from reference TRBV29-1 and TRBJ2-5, is SAVISQKPSRDICQRGTSLTIQCQVDSQVTMMFWYRQQPGQSLTLIATANQGSEATYESGFVIDKFPISRPNLTFSTLTVSNMSPEDSSIYLCSVEGIVRRQETQYFGPGTRLLVL.

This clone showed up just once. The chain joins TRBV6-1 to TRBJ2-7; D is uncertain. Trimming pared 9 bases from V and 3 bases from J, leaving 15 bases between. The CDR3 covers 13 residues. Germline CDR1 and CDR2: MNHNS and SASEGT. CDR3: CASLAGFYYEQYF. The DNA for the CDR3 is TGTGCCAGTTTAGCTGGGTTCTACTACGAGCAGTACTTC.

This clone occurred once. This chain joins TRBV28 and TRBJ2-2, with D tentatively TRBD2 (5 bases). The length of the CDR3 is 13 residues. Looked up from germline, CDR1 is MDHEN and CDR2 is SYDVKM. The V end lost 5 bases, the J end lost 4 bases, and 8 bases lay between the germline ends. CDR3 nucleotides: TGTGCCAGCAGTGAACGGGGCACCGGGGAGCTGTTTTTT. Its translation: CASSERGTGELFF.

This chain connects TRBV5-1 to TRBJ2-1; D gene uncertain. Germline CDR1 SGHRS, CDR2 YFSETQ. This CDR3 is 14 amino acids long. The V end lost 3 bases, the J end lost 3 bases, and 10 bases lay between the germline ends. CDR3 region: CASSSTHNYNEQFF. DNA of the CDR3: TGCGCCAGCAGCTCGACTCACAACTACAATGAGCAGTTCTTC. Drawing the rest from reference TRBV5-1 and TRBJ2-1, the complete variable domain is KAGVTQTPRYLIKTRGQQVTLSCSPISGHRSVSWYQQTPGQGLQFLFEYFSETQRNKGNFPGRFSGRQFSNSRSEMNVSTLELGDSALYLCASSSTHNYNEQFFGPGTRLTVL.

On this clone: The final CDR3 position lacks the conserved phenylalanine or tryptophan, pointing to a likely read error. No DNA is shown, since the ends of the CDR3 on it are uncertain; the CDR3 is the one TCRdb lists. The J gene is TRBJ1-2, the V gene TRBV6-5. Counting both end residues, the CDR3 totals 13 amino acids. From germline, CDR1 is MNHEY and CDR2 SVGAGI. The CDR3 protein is CASSYSRTGDRSL.

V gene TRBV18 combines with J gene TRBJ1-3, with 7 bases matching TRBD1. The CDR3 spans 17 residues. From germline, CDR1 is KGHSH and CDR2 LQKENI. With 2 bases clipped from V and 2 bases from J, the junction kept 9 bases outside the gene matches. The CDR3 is CASSPTGQALPGNTIYF. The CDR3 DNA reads TGTGCCAGCTCACCAACAGGACAGGCTCTCCCTGGAAACACCATATATTTT.

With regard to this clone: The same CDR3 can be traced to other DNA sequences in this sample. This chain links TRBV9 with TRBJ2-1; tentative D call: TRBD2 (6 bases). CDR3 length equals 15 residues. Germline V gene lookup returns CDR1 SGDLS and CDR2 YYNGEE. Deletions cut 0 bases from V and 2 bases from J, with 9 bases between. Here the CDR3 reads CASSVGGGTYNEQFF. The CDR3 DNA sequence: TGTGCCAGCAGCGTAGGGGGAGGAACCTACAATGAGCAGTTCTTC.

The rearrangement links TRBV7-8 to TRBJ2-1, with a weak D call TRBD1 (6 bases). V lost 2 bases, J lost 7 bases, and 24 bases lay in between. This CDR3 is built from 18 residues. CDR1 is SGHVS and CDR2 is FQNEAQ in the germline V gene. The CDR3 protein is CASSLRPTGTTGWNEQFF. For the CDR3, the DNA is TGTGCCAGCAGCTTAAGGCCGACCGGGACAACGGGATGGAATGAGCAGTTCTTC. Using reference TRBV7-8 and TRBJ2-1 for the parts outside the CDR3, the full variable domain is GAGVSQSPRYKVAKRGQDVALRCDPISGHVSLFWYQQALGQGPEFLTYFQNEAQLDKSGLPSDRFFAERPEGSVSTLKIQRTQQEDSAVYLCASSLRPTGTTGWNEQFFGPGTRLTVL.

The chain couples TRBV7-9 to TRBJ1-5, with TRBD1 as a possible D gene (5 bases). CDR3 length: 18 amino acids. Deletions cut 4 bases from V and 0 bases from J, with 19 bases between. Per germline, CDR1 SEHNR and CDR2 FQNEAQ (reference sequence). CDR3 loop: CASSSIGTVPLSNQPQHF. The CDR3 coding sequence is TGTGCCAGCAGCTCAATAGGGACGGTGCCTCTTAGCAATCAGCCCCAGCATTTT.

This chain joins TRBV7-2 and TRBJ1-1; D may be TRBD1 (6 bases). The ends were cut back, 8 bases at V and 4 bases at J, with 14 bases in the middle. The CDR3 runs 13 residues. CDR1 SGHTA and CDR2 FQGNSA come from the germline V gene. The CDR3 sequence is CASGWRGGTEAFF. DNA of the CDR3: TGTGCCAGCGGCTGGAGAGGGGGCACTGAAGCTTTCTTT.

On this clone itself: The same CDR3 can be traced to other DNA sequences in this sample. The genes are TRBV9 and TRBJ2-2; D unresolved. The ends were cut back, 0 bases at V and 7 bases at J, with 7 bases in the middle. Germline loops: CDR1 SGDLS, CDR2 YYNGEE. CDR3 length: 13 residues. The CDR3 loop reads CASSVAPGGELFF. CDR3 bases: TGTGCCAGCAGCGTAGCCCCAGGCGGGGAGCTGTTTTTT.

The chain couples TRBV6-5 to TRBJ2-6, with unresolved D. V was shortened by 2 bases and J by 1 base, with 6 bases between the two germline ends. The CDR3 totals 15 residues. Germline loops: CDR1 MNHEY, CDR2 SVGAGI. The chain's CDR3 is CASSYEPSGANVLTF. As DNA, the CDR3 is TGTGCCAGCAGTTACGAGCCTTCTGGGGCCAACGTCCTGACTTTC.

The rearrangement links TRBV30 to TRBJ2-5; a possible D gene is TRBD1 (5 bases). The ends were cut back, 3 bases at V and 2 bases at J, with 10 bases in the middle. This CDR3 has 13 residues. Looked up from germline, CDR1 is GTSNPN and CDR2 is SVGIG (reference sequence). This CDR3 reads CAWSKGLQETQYF. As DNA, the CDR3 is TGTGCCTGGAGCAAGGGGTTACAAGAGACCCAGTACTTC.

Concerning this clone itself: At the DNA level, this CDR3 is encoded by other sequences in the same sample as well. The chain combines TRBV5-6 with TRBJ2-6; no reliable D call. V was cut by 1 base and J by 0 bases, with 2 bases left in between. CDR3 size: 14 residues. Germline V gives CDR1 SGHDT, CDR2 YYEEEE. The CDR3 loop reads CASSLSSGANVLTF. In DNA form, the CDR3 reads TGTGCCAGCAGCTTGTCCTCTGGGGCCAACGTCCTGACTTTC.